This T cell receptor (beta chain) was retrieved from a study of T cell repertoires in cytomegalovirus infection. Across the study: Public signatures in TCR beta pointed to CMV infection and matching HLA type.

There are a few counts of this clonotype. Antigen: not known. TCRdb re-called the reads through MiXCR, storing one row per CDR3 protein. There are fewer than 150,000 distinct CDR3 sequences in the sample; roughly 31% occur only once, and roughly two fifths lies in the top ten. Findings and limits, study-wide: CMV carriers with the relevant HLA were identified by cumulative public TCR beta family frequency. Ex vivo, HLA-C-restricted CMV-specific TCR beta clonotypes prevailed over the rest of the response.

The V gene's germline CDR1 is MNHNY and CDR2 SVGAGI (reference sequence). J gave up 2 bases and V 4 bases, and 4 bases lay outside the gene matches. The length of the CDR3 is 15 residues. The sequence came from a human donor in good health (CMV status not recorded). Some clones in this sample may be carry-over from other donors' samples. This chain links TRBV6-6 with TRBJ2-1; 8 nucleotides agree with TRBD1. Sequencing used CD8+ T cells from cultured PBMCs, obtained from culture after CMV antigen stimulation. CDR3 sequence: CASSFRDRTYNEQFF. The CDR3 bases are TGTGCCAGCAGTTTCCGGGACAGGACCTACAATGAGCAGTTCTTC.